These 20 T cell receptor beta chains were sequenced from one sample in a study of shared clonotypes between healthy human individuals (dated by TCRdb to about 2020). CD8 naive samples consisted of CD45RO-negative cells that were positively selected for CCR7, yielding a CD45RA+CCR7+ population without TemRA cells. The library was generated by the immunoSEQ multiplex PCR assay. This is the immuneACCESS table as TCRdb keeps it, with only in-frame sequences that have V and J called. A part of the clones is gone; compared with another copy, unresolved V genes explain less than half, and the rest is unexplained. Within this sample are about 800,000 clones, with around 96% of them counted one time only. Together, the top ten hold about 0.21% of the sample. Sequencing used naive CD8+ T cells sorted from blood. In the paper's terms, the cell subset or site label means: CD45RA+CCR7+. The receptors originated from a man aged 25 to 40 in good health.

The chain combines TRBV7-9 with TRBJ2-7; 9 bases are a match to TRBD1. The CDR3 runs 13 residues. Germline V lookup: CDR1 SEHNR, CDR2 FQNEAQ (reference sequence). J gave up 3 bases and V 11 bases, and 8 bases lay outside the gene matches. The CDR3 protein is CAVPGQGFYEQYF. In DNA form, the CDR3 reads TGTGCCGTACCGGGACAGGGCTTCTACGAGCAGTACTTC.

The chain has TRBV11-2 and TRBJ2-1; D might be TRBD1 (6 bases). This CDR3 contains 14 residues. Looked up from germline, CDR1 is SGHAT and CDR2 is FQNNGV. Trimming removed 4 bases at V and 5 bases at J, with 12 bases between. The chain's CDR3 is CASSSWGLDNEQFF. For the CDR3, the DNA is TGTGCCAGCAGCTCGTGGGGGCTGGACAATGAGCAGTTCTTC.

This chain uses TRBV27 with TRBJ2-7, with 10 bases lining up with TRBD2. The CDR3 totals 18 residues. V gave up 3 bases and J gave up 2 bases; unmatched junction bases: 13. Germline lookup yields CDR1 MNHEY and CDR2 SMNVEV (reference sequence). This CDR3 reads CASSLDPPWTSGTYEQYF. The CDR3 region has the DNA TGTGCCAGCAGTTTGGATCCCCCTTGGACTAGCGGAACCTACGAGCAGTACTTC.

Comments on this clone: This CDR3 is also generated by other DNA sequences in the sample. V gene TRBV9 combines with J gene TRBJ2-1, with a possible D match to TRBD1 (6 bases). CDR1 is SGDLS and CDR2 is YYNGEE in the germline V gene. The CDR3 contains 13 residues. Trimming left V 0 bases short and J 9 bases short, with 10 bases between. This CDR3 reads CASSVGGGSEQFF. CDR3 DNA sequence: TGTGCCAGCAGCGTAGGAGGGGGTTCTGAGCAGTTCTTC.

The chain joins TRBV5-1 to TRBJ2-5; perhaps TRBD1 as D (5 bases). This CDR3 is built from 15 residues. Looked up from germline, CDR1 is SGHRS and CDR2 is YFSETQ. Trimming left V 4 bases short and J 5 bases short, with 18 bases between. The CDR3 protein is CASSPNQGVVETQYF. As DNA, the CDR3 is TGCGCCAGCAGCCCCAATCAGGGCGTCGTCGAGACCCAGTACTTC.

This chain links TRBV27 with TRBJ2-1; perhaps TRBD2 as D (5 bases). V was pared by 6 bases and J by 3 bases, with 9 bases between. This CDR3 comprises 13 residues. Germline V gene lookup returns CDR1 MNHEY and CDR2 SMNVEV (reference sequence). The CDR3 DNA reads TGTGCCAGCAGCCAGGACTTCTACAATGAGCAGTTCTTC. Translating gives CASSQDFYNEQFF.

V is TRBV28 and J is TRBJ1-1; D is ambiguous. CDR3 size: 14 residues. V was shortened by 3 bases and J by 0 bases, with 8 bases between the two germline ends. Per the germline V gene, CDR1 is MDHEN and CDR2 is SYDVKM. Here the CDR3 DNA reads TGTGCCAGCAGTTTTCGGTTAATGAACACTGAAGCTTTCTTT. Protein product: CASSFRLMNTEAFF.

The chain is built from TRBV19 and TRBJ2-3; the match to TRBD1 covers 7 bases. The CDR3 runs 14 residues. CDR1 is LNHDA and CDR2 is SQIVND in the germline V gene (reference sequence). The J segment lost 7 bases and the V segment lost 3 bases, leaving 7 bases of the junction unmatched. The CDR3 nucleotides are TGTGCCAGTAGTATGCAAGGGACAGCAAATACGCAGTATTTT. The encoded protein is CASSMQGTANTQYF.

The chain carries TRBV4-1 and TRBJ2-1; D is ambiguous. Deletions cut 1 base from V and 3 bases from J, with 13 bases between. Germline loops: CDR1 MGHRA, CDR2 YSYEKL. The CDR3 contains 16 residues. CDR3 bases: TGCGCCAGCAGCCAAGGGGCAGGTCTGAACTACAATGAGCAGTTCTTC. Its translation is CASSQGAGLNYNEQFF.

The chain has TRBV10-2 and TRBJ2-5; D is possibly TRBD1 (6 bases). From germline, CDR1 is WSHSY and CDR2 SAAADI. There are 12 residues in the CDR3. Trimming removed 8 bases from V and 0 bases from J, with 7 bases in between. The CDR3 region has the DNA TGCGCCAGCCAGGGGAACCAAGAGACCCAGTACTTC. It specifies CASQGNQETQYF.

This chain links TRBV10-2 with TRBJ2-7; no definite D call. The ends were cut back, 3 bases at V and 6 bases at J, with 9 bases in the middle. The CDR3 is 12 residues long. The germline V gene encodes CDR1 WSHSY and CDR2 SAAADI. In DNA form, the CDR3 reads TGCGCCAGCAGTGAAATGAACTCCGAGCAGTACTTC. Translating gives CASSEMNSEQYF.

The chain is built from TRBV13 and TRBJ2-2; D call uncertain. This CDR3 has 13 amino acids. The germline V and J ends were trimmed by 0 bases and 5 bases, with 4 bases remaining between them. Germline CDR1 reads PRHDT; CDR2 reads FYEKMQ (reference sequence). The CDR3 sequence is CASSLGSTGELFF. Written as DNA, the CDR3 is TGTGCCAGCAGCTTAGGGAGTACCGGGGAGCTGTTTTTT.

V and J are TRBV6-1 and TRBJ2-2; a possible D gene is TRBD2 (6 bases). CDR1 is MNHNS and CDR2 is SASEGT in the germline V gene. The CDR3 totals 15 residues. V was trimmed by 2 bases and J by 6 bases, leaving 13 bases between them. The CDR3 nucleotides are TGTGCCAGCAGTGAATTTGCGGGGTTTTCCGGGGAGCTGTTTTTT. Amino acid sequence: CASSEFAGFSGELFF.

The chain combines TRBV27 with TRBJ2-2; D gene uncertain. Looked up from germline, CDR1 is MNHEY and CDR2 is SMNVEV (reference sequence). Trimming left V 5 bases short and J 4 bases short, with 20 bases between. The CDR3 is 17 amino acids. The CDR3 here is CASSLPRSPGRTGELFF. The CDR3 DNA follows: TGTGCCAGCAGTCTCCCGAGGTCCCCCGGGCGCACCGGGGAGCTGTTTTTT.

The V and J genes are TRBV4-3 and TRBJ2-7; either TRBD1 or TRBD2 may fit D (5 bases each). CDR3 length: 15 residues. With 1 base removed from V and 0 bases from J, the gap between germline ends came to 10 bases. CDR1 LGHNA and CDR2 YSLEER come from the germline V gene. CDR3 in amino acids: CASSQAPGSSYEQYF. The CDR3 DNA follows: TGCGCCAGCAGCCAAGCACCAGGGAGCTCCTACGAGCAGTACTTC.

The chain combines TRBV5-5 with TRBJ2-7; D is possibly TRBD1 (6 bases). V lost 5 bases and J 2 bases, leaving 17 bases between the germline ends. The CDR3 sequence is 15 residues long. Looked up from germline, CDR1 is SGHKS and CDR2 is YYEKEE (reference sequence). This CDR3 reads CASSSGHFIPYEQYF. The CDR3 DNA reads TGTGCCAGCAGTTCGGGACATTTTATCCCCTACGAGCAGTACTTC.

In the case of this clone: Other DNA variants within this sample encode the same CDR3. The chain joins TRBV9 to TRBJ2-1; no clear D gene. The CDR3 is 14 amino acids. Trimming took off 2 bases at V and 3 bases at J, with 9 bases between the two ends. Germline V gives CDR1 SGDLS, CDR2 YYNGEE. CDR3 loop: CASSVDGNYNEQFF. The CDR3 DNA is TGTGCCAGCAGCGTCGACGGAAACTACAATGAGCAGTTCTTC. The variable domain in full, completed from reference TRBV9 and TRBJ2-1, reads DSGVTQTPKHLITATGQRVTLRCSPRSGDLSVYWYQQSLDQGLQFLIQYYNGEERAKGNILERFSAQQFPDLHSELNLSSLELGDSALYFCASSVDGNYNEQFFGPGTRLTVL.

This clone was seen a handful of times. The chain links TRBV27 to TRBJ1-3, with 10 bases aligning to TRBD1. This CDR3 is built from 15 residues. Germline trimming cut 0 bases from V and 4 bases from J; bases unmatched to any gene: 0. Germline CDR1 is MNHEY and CDR2 is SMNVEV (reference sequence). CDR3 residues: CASSLSTGGGNTIYF. The CDR3 coding sequence is TGTGCCAGCAGTTTATCGACAGGGGGCGGAAACACCATATATTTT.

This chain links TRBV7-9 with TRBJ1-5, with unresolved D. The CDR3 covers 13 residues. V was pared by 8 bases and J by 0 bases, with 8 bases between. Germline V gives CDR1 SEHNR, CDR2 FQNEAQ (reference sequence). CDR3 sequence reads: CASQAVSNQPQHF. CDR3 coding DNA: TGTGCCAGCCAAGCAGTTAGCAATCAGCCCCAGCATTTT.

In regard to this clone: Other DNA variants within this sample encode the same CDR3. The rearrangement uses TRBV9 and TRBJ2-3; D uncertain. Germline V gene sequence: CDR1 SGDLS, CDR2 YYNGEE. The CDR3 sequence is 15 residues long. Trimming took off 1 base at V and 2 bases at J, with 11 bases between the two ends. The CDR3 protein is CASSVSGVSTDTQYF. In nucleotides, the CDR3 is TGTGCCAGCAGCGTATCCGGCGTCTCCACAGATACGCAGTATTTT.